These 23 T cell receptor beta chains were all obtained from the same sample, sequenced in a study of shared clonotypes between healthy human individuals (dated by TCRdb to 2019 to 2021). Library prep was done by the immunoSEQ multiplex PCR assay. TCRdb took over this immuneACCESS table, retaining in-frame rearrangements with V and J assigned. Such tables are incomplete; in checked studies, under half of the missing clones stem from an unresolved V gene, and the remainder is unexplained. Counted in this sample were some 1.4 million clones; roughly 95% of them appeared once. The ten top clones hold 0.95% to 1.5% of the sample. Sequenced: naive CD4+ T cells sorted from blood. Per the publication, the cell subset or site label means: CD45RA+ positively selected. These receptors were obtained from a man younger than 45 in good health.

This rearrangement joins TRBV7-8 to TRBJ2-7; the D gene is possibly TRBD2 (5 bases). CDR1 is SGHVS and CDR2 is FQNEAQ in the germline V gene. Trimming took 2 bases from V and 2 from J, leaving 10 bases between them. The CDR3 contains 14 residues. CDR3 DNA: TGTGCCAGCAGCTTATGGCAGCGGACCTACGAGCAGTACTTC. It is translated as CASSLWQRTYEQYF.

The chain links TRBV19 to TRBJ2-5; D is unclear. CDR1 LNHDA and CDR2 SQIVND come from the germline V gene (reference sequence). The CDR3 is made up of 9 amino acids. V dropped 7 bases and J dropped 3 bases, with 0 bases sitting between them. DNA of the CDR3: TGTGCCAGTAAAGAGACCCAGTACTTC. It translates to CASKETQYF.

V usage is TRBV7-6 and J usage is TRBJ1-2; TRBD1 aligns across 7 bases. The CDR3 totals 15 residues. J was trimmed by 8 bases and V by 2 bases; bases with no gene match: 11. Germline assignment: CDR1 SGHVS and CDR2 FNYEAQ. The CDR3 sequence is CASSLRGDRDNGYTF. Here the CDR3 DNA reads TGTGCCAGCAGCTTACGCGGTGACAGGGATAACGGCTACACCTTC.

J is TRBJ1-5 and V is TRBV2, with TRBD1 matching 11 bases. The germline V gene encodes CDR1 SNHLY and CDR2 FYNNEI. The CDR3 extends over 15 amino acids. V lost 7 bases and J lost 2; bases outside the gene matches: 4. The chain's CDR3 is CASTLDRGRNQPQHF. The CDR3 DNA follows: TGTGCCAGCACGTTGGACAGGGGGCGCAATCAGCCCCAGCATTTT.

The V and J genes are TRBV2 and TRBJ2-1; 12 nucleotides align to TRBD2. This CDR3 region has 16 residues. CDR1 and CDR2 from the germline V gene are SNHLY and FYNNEI. V gave up 5 bases and J gave up 6 bases; unmatched junction bases: 8. DNA for the CDR3: TGTGCCAGCAGTCCGACTAGCGGGAGTCACGGCAATGAGCAGTTCTTC. It translates to CASSPTSGSHGNEQFF. The full variable domain, with the rest looked up from reference TRBV2 and TRBJ2-1, is EPEVTQTPSHQVTQMGQEVILRCVPISNHLYFYWYRQILGQKVEFLVSFYNNEISEKSEIFDDQFSVERPDGSNFTLKIRSTKLEDSAMYFCASSPTSGSHGNEQFFGPGTRLTVL.

The CDR3 loop reads CASSLRATYEQYF. CDR3 nucleotide sequence: TGTGCCAGCAGCTTGCGGGCGACCTACGAGCAGTACTTC. The chain has TRBV5-4 and TRBJ2-7, with no clear D. The CDR3 sequence is 13 residues long. Germline CDR1 and CDR2: SGHNT and YYREEE (reference sequence). Trimming removed 1 base from V and 2 bases from J, with 7 bases in between.

This chain links TRBV7-2 with TRBJ2-5; a possible D gene is TRBD2 (6 bases). This CDR3 has 14 residues. Germline CDR1 SGHTA, CDR2 FQGNSA. V lost 1 base and J 7 bases, leaving 13 bases between the germline ends. Here the CDR3 reads CASSLGGGLGTQYF. The CDR3 DNA reads TGTGCCAGCAGCTTAGGTGGAGGGTTGGGGACCCAGTACTTC.

The V and J genes are TRBV10-2 and TRBJ2-1; TRBD2 aligns across 10 bases. The CDR3 is made up of 13 amino acids. Losses at the gene ends were 7 bases for V and 5 bases for J; bases not matched to a gene: 2. Germline loops: CDR1 WSHSY, CDR2 SAAADI. The CDR3 coding sequence is TGCGCCAGCATCAGCGGGAGGGACAATGAGCAGTTCTTC. Translation gives CASISGRDNEQFF.

This chain joins TRBV5-4 and TRBJ2-7; TRBD2 agrees at 7 bases. Looked up from germline, CDR1 is SGHNT and CDR2 is YYREEE (reference sequence). The CDR3 runs to 14 residues. V lost 4 bases to trimming and J lost 2 bases; unmatched junction nucleotides: 6. CDR3 bases: TGTGCCAGCAGCCGCCCGGGGGGTACCTACGAGCAGTACTTC. Translation: CASSRPGGTYEQYF.

The V and J genes are TRBV27 and TRBJ2-3; TRBD2 might be the D (6 bases). The V and J ends lost 7 bases and 2 bases respectively, with 19 bases between them. Germline loops: CDR1 MNHEY, CDR2 SMNVEV (reference sequence). The CDR3 totals 16 residues. The CDR3, as DNA: TGTGCCAGCACTAAAGCCGCGGGGTCTCCCACAGATACGCAGTATTTT. Translating gives CASTKAAGSPTDTQYF.

V and J are TRBV11-2 and TRBJ2-5; a weak D match, TRBD2 (6 bases). The CDR3 totals 16 residues. The V end was cut by 1 base, the J end by 1 base, with 13 bases between. In germline, CDR1 is SGHAT, CDR2 FQNNGV. DNA of the CDR3: TGTGCCAGCAGCTTAGGCATCGGGGGAGTCCAAGAGACCCAGTACTTC. Its translation: CASSLGIGGVQETQYF. The full variable domain, its missing parts supplied by reference TRBV11-2 and TRBJ2-5, is EAGVAQSPRYKIIEKRQSVAFWCNPISGHATLYWYQQILGQGPKLLIQFQNNGVVDDSQLPKDRFSAERLKGVDSTLKIQPAKLEDSAVYLCASSLGIGGVQETQYFGPGTRLLVL.

The V and J genes are TRBV5-1 and TRBJ2-2; 9 bases align to TRBD1. In germline, CDR1 is SGHRS, CDR2 YFSETQ. Trimming removed 7 bases from V and 1 base from J; junction bases left unmatched: 5. The CDR3 runs to 15 residues. The CDR3 nucleotides are TGCGCCAGCCCCACGGGACAGGGGAACACCGGGGAGCTGTTTTTT. This encodes CASPTGQGNTGELFF.

Concerning this clone itself: Other DNA sequences in the same sample also yield this CDR3. This chain links TRBV29-1 with TRBJ2-7, with D unresolved. V was pared by 4 bases and J by 0 bases, with 4 bases between. Germline V lookup: CDR1 SQVTM, CDR2 ANQGSEA. The CDR3 extends over 11 amino acids. The DNA for the CDR3 is TGCAGCGTTGGTGGCTCCTACGAGCAGTACTTC. Residues: CSVGGSYEQYF.

V and J are TRBV6-5 and TRBJ1-5, with a weak D call TRBD1 (6 bases). CDR1 is MNHEY and CDR2 is SVGAGI in the germline V gene. This CDR3 has 15 residues. Trimming took off 2 bases at V and 2 bases at J, with 10 bases between the two ends. This chain's CDR3 is CASSYRGGGNQPQHF. The CDR3 coding sequence is TGTGCCAGCAGTTACCGAGGGGGAGGCAATCAGCCCCAGCATTTT.

The V call is TRBV4-3, the J call TRBJ2-3; the match to TRBD2 covers 9 bases. This CDR3 comprises 17 residues. Trimming removed 3 bases from V and 4 bases from J; junction bases left unmatched: 11. Germline V CDR1 and CDR2: LGHNA, YSLEER. The CDR3 is CASSQGSSGIRADTQYF. CDR3 DNA sequence: TGCGCCAGCAGCCAGGGGTCTAGCGGGATTAGAGCAGATACGCAGTATTTT.

V and J are TRBV7-9 and TRBJ2-2, with a possible D match to TRBD1 (5 bases). Between the trimmed V and J ends, which lost 1 base and 5 bases, there was a span of 14 bases. Per the germline V gene, CDR1 is SEHNR and CDR2 is FQNEAQ (reference sequence). CDR3 length: 16 amino acids. The CDR3 bases are TGTGCCAGCAGCTTAGGGGTGGACAAATCAACCGGGGAGCTGTTTTTT. This codes for CASSLGVDKSTGELFF.

The gene calls are TRBV29-1 and TRBJ2-1; D is possibly TRBD1 (5 bases). Germline-derived CDR1 and CDR2 are SQVTM and ANQGSEA. The CDR3 has 13 amino acids. The V end was cut by 3 bases, the J end by 7 bases, with 13 bases between. This CDR3 reads CSVDREVGNEQFF. The DNA for the CDR3 is TGCAGCGTTGACAGGGAAGTTGGGAATGAGCAGTTCTTC.

The rearrangement uses TRBV27 and TRBJ2-1; 11 bases line up with TRBD2. Germline loops: CDR1 MNHEY, CDR2 SMNVEV (reference sequence). V lost 6 bases and J lost 9; bases outside the gene matches: 10. The CDR3 length is 15 residues. CDR3 coding DNA: TGTGCCAGCAGGGACAAGCTAGCGGGAGGTTCTGAGCAGTTCTTC. Amino acid sequence: CASRDKLAGGSEQFF.

The CDR3 DNA sequence: TGTGCCAGCAGCGTCTCCGGGGAGCTGTTTTTT. Protein: CASSVSGELFF. The J gene is TRBJ2-2, the V gene TRBV5-6; D is ambiguous. Germline V gene lookup returns CDR1 SGHDT and CDR2 YYEEEE. The ends were cut back, 4 bases at V and 6 bases at J, with 4 bases in the middle. This CDR3 region has 11 residues.

On this clone: Other nucleotide sequences in the sample specify the same CDR3. The CDR3 nucleotides are TGCGCCAGCAGCTTAGGGGGAAACTCCTACGAGCAGTACTTC. It encodes CASSLGGNSYEQYF. The chain is built from TRBV5-1 and TRBJ2-7, with D maybe TRBD1 (6 bases). The CDR3 has 14 amino acids. Germline assignment: CDR1 SGHRS and CDR2 YFSETQ. Deletions cut 2 bases from V and 0 bases from J, with 9 bases between.

J is TRBJ2-7 and V is TRBV28, with 13 bases matching TRBD2. CDR3 length: 15 residues. Germline CDR1 is MDHEN and CDR2 is SYDVKM. Germline trimming cut 10 bases from V and 4 bases from J; bases unmatched to any gene: 10. The CDR3 sequence is CATQLAGGSTYEQYF. The CDR3 region has the DNA TGTGCCACACAACTAGCGGGAGGGAGCACTTACGAGCAGTACTTC.

V usage is TRBV28 and J usage is TRBJ1-1, with D unresolved. This CDR3 comprises 13 residues. V shed 2 bases and J shed 10 bases, with 14 bases lying between them. Germline assignment: CDR1 MDHEN and CDR2 SYDVKM. The CDR3 spells CASSLPASNLAFF. For the CDR3, the DNA is TGTGCCAGCAGTTTACCGGCATCAAACCTAGCTTTCTTT.

The chain is built from TRBV19 and TRBJ2-5, with D possibly matching TRBD2 (5 bases). The CDR3 is 14 amino acids. Trimming shortened V by 6 bases and J by 5 bases, and 16 bases separated the two germline ends. CDR1 and CDR2 (germline): LNHDA, SQIVND (reference sequence). The CDR3 DNA sequence: TGTGCCAGTAGCCCTGCGGGCCGTCGGGAGACCCAGTACTTC. Its protein product is CASSPAGRRETQYF. The full variable domain, its missing parts supplied by reference TRBV19 and TRBJ2-5, is DGGITQSPKYLFRKEGQNVTLSCEQNLNHDAMYWYRQDPGQGLRLIYYSQIVNDFQKGDIAEGYSVSREKKESFPLTVTSAQKNPTAFYLCASSPAGRRETQYFGPGTRLLVL.